A single sample gave rise to the 4 T cell receptor beta chains below, sequenced in a study of T cell clonotyping in hematopoietic cell transplantation. Time point defined: recipient sample about 28 days before transplant, after cytoreduction. Data came from immunoSEQ multiplex PCR; TCRdb stores just in-frame clones and leaves some out. The repertoire holds 25,000 to 35,000 clones, about 92% seen once, with around 2.1% in the top ten. Material: peripheral blood mononuclear cells, obtained before stem cell transplant. These receptors were taken from a man over 45 with acute myeloid leukemia. Some clones in this sample may be carry-over from other donors' samples.

The chain carries TRBV6-1 and TRBJ2-7; D is possibly TRBD1 (6 bases). V was pared by 10 bases and J by 3 bases, with 10 bases between. The CDR3 length is 11 residues. Germline lookup yields CDR1 MNHNS and CDR2 SASEGT. CDR3 sequence: CATGQHYEQYF. The CDR3, as DNA: TGTGCCACCGGACAGCACTACGAGCAGTACTTC.

V usage is TRBV18 and J usage is TRBJ2-7; 15 nucleotides align to TRBD2. CDR3 length equals 17 residues. Germline V gene sequence: CDR1 KGHSH, CDR2 LQKENI. Unmatched junction bases numbered 5, after V lost 2 bases and J lost 3 bases. This CDR3 is CASSPGLAGGNNYEQYF. CDR3 coding DNA: TGTGCCAGCTCACCAGGACTAGCGGGAGGGAACAACTACGAGCAGTACTTC.

Only a few counts were recorded for this clone. CDR3: CASSQDLGSAKNIQYF. The CDR3 nucleotides read TGTGCCAGCAGCCAAGATCTGGGTTCAGCCAAAAACATTCAGTACTTC. The J gene is TRBJ2-4, the V gene TRBV4-2, with no clear D. The CDR3 runs 16 residues. V shed 0 bases and J shed 0 bases, with 9 bases lying between them. Looked up from germline, CDR1 is LGHNA and CDR2 is YNFKEQ.

The genes are TRBV7-9 and TRBJ1-6, with 10 bases identical to TRBD1. The J segment lost 8 bases and the V segment lost 3 bases, leaving 1 base of the junction unmatched. Germline V gene lookup returns CDR1 SEHNR and CDR2 FQNEAQ (reference sequence). The CDR3 is 14 amino acids. The CDR3 DNA sequence: TGTGCCAGCAGCTTCGGGACAGGGGATTCACCCCTCCACTTT. Amino acid sequence: CASSFGTGDSPLHF. The whole variable domain, remainder taken from reference TRBV7-9 and TRBJ1-6, is DTGVSQNPRHKITKRGQNVTFRCDPISEHNRLYWYRQTLGQGPEFLTYFQNEAQLEKSRLLSDRFSAERPKGSFSTLEIQRTEQGDSAMYLCASSFGTGDSPLHFGNGTRLTVT.